A single sample gave rise to the 23 T cell receptor beta chains below, sequenced in a study of shared clonotypes between healthy human individuals. Profiling relied on immunoSEQ multiplex PCR, and the TCRdb table lists in-frame clones only, not all of them. The sample lists 2.3 million or so clones, over 85% occurring once. Sequences were obtained from naive CD4+ T cells from PBMCs. Subset described: CD45RA+ positively selected. The receptors come from a young man in good health. Some clones in this sample may be carry-over from other donors' samples.

This chain joins TRBV6-5 and TRBJ2-5; 7 positions match TRBD1. The V gene end was trimmed by 5 bases and the J gene end by 0 bases; junction bases not matched to a gene: 3. This CDR3 has 14 residues. Germline assignment: CDR1 MNHEY and CDR2 SVGAGI. DNA for the CDR3: TGTGCCAGCAGTCCGGACAGGTACCAAGAGACCCAGTACTTC. Encoded protein: CASSPDRYQETQYF.

The V gene is TRBV28, the J gene TRBJ1-2; TRBD1 matches at 7 bases. With 5 bases clipped from V and 8 bases from J, the junction kept 11 bases outside the gene matches. Germline V lookup: CDR1 MDHEN, CDR2 SYDVKM. This CDR3 comprises 14 residues. CDR3 sequence reads: CASSPPTGRTGYTF. CDR3 DNA: TGTGCCAGCAGTCCCCCGACAGGGAGAACAGGCTACACCTTC.

The chain employs TRBV6-1 and TRBJ1-2; no reliable D call. The CDR3 loop spans 13 amino acids. Germline values: CDR1 MNHNS, CDR2 SASEGT. Trimming took 9 bases from V and 4 from J, leaving 15 bases between them. CDR3: CASSTREFYGYTF. CDR3 in DNA: TGTGCCAGTTCGACCCGGGAGTTCTATGGCTACACCTTC.

This clone was found once. The junction departs from the called germline gene at one end, perhaps through a read error. The V call is TRBV7-3, the J call TRBJ2-1; D is unresolved. In germline, CDR1 is SGHTA, CDR2 FQGTGA. The CDR3 length is 14 residues. The CDR3: CASSLSFSDNEQFF. The CDR3 DNA reads TGTGCCAGCAGCTTAAGCTTCTCCGACAATGAGCAGTTCTTC.

As concerns this clone: Other DNA sequences within the sample encode an identical CDR3. V gene TRBV6-5 combines with J gene TRBJ2-5; 12 bases fit TRBD2. The CDR3 loop spans 15 amino acids. Germline V CDR1 and CDR2: MNHEY, SVGAGI. J gave up 4 bases and V 4 bases, and 4 bases lay outside the gene matches. CDR3 nucleotides: TGTGCCAGCAGTTCGACTAGCGGGAGAGGAGAGACCCAGTACTTC. Its translation: CASSSTSGRGETQYF.

V and J are TRBV28 and TRBJ1-5; D unresolved. This CDR3 comprises 17 residues. V was cut by 3 bases and J by 4 bases, with 19 bases left in between. CDR1 and CDR2 from the germline V gene are MDHEN and SYDVKM. The CDR3 is CASSFPQSPILNQPQHF. DNA for the CDR3: TGTGCCAGCAGTTTTCCGCAGTCTCCAATCCTTAATCAGCCCCAGCATTTT.

V gene TRBV7-9 combines with J gene TRBJ2-1; 8 bases agree with TRBD2. V lost 5 bases and J lost 8; bases outside the gene matches: 11. CDR3 length: 15 residues. From germline, CDR1 is SEHNR and CDR2 FQNEAQ (reference sequence). Here the CDR3 reads CASSQSGREVDEQFF. CDR3 nucleotides: TGTGCCAGCAGCCAATCGGGGCGGGAGGTCGATGAGCAGTTCTTC.

Only one count was recorded for this clone. The chain has TRBV28 and TRBJ2-7; D may be TRBD1 (5 bases). V lost 5 bases and J 3 bases, leaving 14 bases between the germline ends. The CDR3 length is 14 residues. Germline V gene lookup returns CDR1 MDHEN and CDR2 SYDVKM. In DNA, the CDR3 is TGTGCCAGCAGTGTCAGGGCCCCGCTCTACGAGCAGTACTTC. Its protein is CASSVRAPLYEQYF.

The chain couples TRBV30 to TRBJ1-3, with a weak D call TRBD1 (5 bases). The CDR3 runs to 17 residues. Germline values: CDR1 GTSNPN, CDR2 SVGIG (reference sequence). Trimming shortened V by 2 bases and J by 0 bases, and 17 bases separated the two germline ends. The CDR3 loop reads CAWSFRRAQRSGNTIYF. CDR3 DNA: TGTGCCTGGAGTTTTCGCAGGGCCCAACGCTCTGGAAACACCATATATTTT.

This clone has only one observation. The gene calls are TRBV6-5 and TRBJ1-5; D not resolved. The CDR3 length is 13 residues. V was pared by 6 bases and J by 9 bases, with 15 bases between. CDR1 and CDR2 from the germline V gene are MNHEY and SVGAGI. As DNA, the CDR3 is TGTGCCAGCAGCCCATTTAGGCCCTGGCCCCAGCATTTT. As protein: CASSPFRPWPQHF.

In nucleotides, the CDR3 is TGCGCCAGCAGCCACGGAGCGAACACTGAAGCTTTCTTT. It is translated as CASSHGANTEAFF. The gene calls are TRBV5-1 and TRBJ1-1; D is unresolved. The CDR3 extends over 13 amino acids. CDR1 and CDR2 from the germline V gene are SGHRS and YFSETQ. V lost 4 bases, J lost 1 base, and 8 bases lay in between.

This chain joins TRBV5-5 and TRBJ2-7; the D gene is possibly TRBD2 (6 bases). Germline loops: CDR1 SGHKS, CDR2 YYEKEE (reference sequence). The CDR3 length is 14 residues. Trimming removed 4 bases from V and 6 bases from J, with 17 bases in between. Here the CDR3 reads CASSPDVLAPEQYF. CDR3 DNA sequence: TGTGCCAGCAGCCCTGACGTACTAGCTCCCGAGCAGTACTTC.

The chain recombines TRBV28 with TRBJ1-4; D gene uncertain. The CDR3 covers 13 residues. Germline V CDR1 and CDR2: MDHEN, SYDVKM. Trimming removed 6 bases at V and 14 bases at J, with 19 bases between. CDR3 in DNA: TGTGCCAGCAGCCTTGATACACCAATAGATCTGTTTTTT. Encoded protein: CASSLDTPIDLFF.

This chain uses TRBV6-1 with TRBJ1-1, with D possibly being TRBD1 (6 bases). The germline V and J ends were trimmed by 6 bases and 6 bases, with 17 bases remaining between them. Germline V lookup: CDR1 MNHNS, CDR2 SASEGT. This CDR3 comprises 14 residues. CDR3 in DNA: TGTGCCAGCAGAATCGTACAGGGTTCAGCTGAAGCTTTCTTT. It encodes CASRIVQGSAEAFF.

This chain joins TRBV9 and TRBJ2-5; TRBD2 aligns across 10 bases. The germline V gene encodes CDR1 SGDLS and CDR2 YYNGEE. Germline trimming cut 0 bases from V and 4 bases from J; bases unmatched to any gene: 6. The CDR3 is 16 residues long. Here the CDR3 reads CASSVDGAGGGETQYF. CDR3 sequence (DNA): TGTGCCAGCAGCGTAGACGGAGCGGGAGGGGGAGAGACCCAGTACTTC. Using reference TRBV9 and TRBJ2-5 for the parts outside the CDR3, the full variable domain is DSGVTQTPKHLITATGQRVTLRCSPRSGDLSVYWYQQSLDQGLQFLIQYYNGEERAKGNILERFSAQQFPDLHSELNLSSLELGDSALYFCASSVDGAGGGETQYFGPGTRLLVL.

The chain joins TRBV7-9 to TRBJ1-1; no firm D call. V was pared by 1 base and J by 6 bases, with 6 bases between. Per germline, CDR1 SEHNR and CDR2 FQNEAQ (reference sequence). This CDR3 contains 12 residues. The CDR3 here is CASSLDYPEAFF. For the CDR3, the DNA is TGTGCCAGCAGCTTAGATTACCCTGAAGCTTTCTTT.

The chain recombines TRBV30 with TRBJ1-2, with 7 bases lining up with TRBD1. The CDR3 is 13 amino acids. V was clipped by 1 base and J by 5 bases; unmatched bases: 4. Germline CDR1 reads GTSNPN; CDR2 reads SVGIG (reference sequence). The CDR3 is CAWSETGIYGYTF. The CDR3 DNA follows: TGTGCCTGGAGTGAGACAGGGATTTATGGCTACACCTTC.

V usage is TRBV7-3 and J usage is TRBJ2-2; D is uncertain. Germline assignment: CDR1 SGHTA and CDR2 FQGTGA. V lost 2 bases and J 7 bases, leaving 14 bases between the germline ends. The CDR3 is made up of 15 amino acids. CDR3 coding DNA: TGTGCCAGCAGCTTACGTCCGGGTGTAGGCGGGGAGCTGTTTTTT. Its protein product is CASSLRPGVGGELFF. The full variable domain, with the rest looked up from reference TRBV7-3 and TRBJ2-2, is GAGVSQTPSNKVTEKGKYVELRCDPISGHTALYWYRQSLGQGPEFLIYFQGTGAADDSGLPNDRFFAVRPEGSVSTLKIQRTERGDSAVYLCASSLRPGVGGELFFGEGSRLTVL.

The chain combines TRBV6-1 with TRBJ1-1, with D hard to call. V was pared by 5 bases and J by 0 bases, with 10 bases between. Germline CDR1 MNHNS, CDR2 SASEGT. This CDR3 has 14 amino acids. DNA of the CDR3: TGTGCCAGCAGTCCCCAGAACCTGAACACTGAAGCTTTCTTT. Translation gives CASSPQNLNTEAFF.

V usage is TRBV5-1 and J usage is TRBJ1-1, with a weak D call TRBD1 (6 bases). This CDR3 is built from 14 residues. Germline assignment: CDR1 SGHRS and CDR2 YFSETQ. Trimming removed 2 bases at V and 4 bases at J, with 12 bases between. CDR3 loop: CASSLGTGPTEAFF. CDR3 in DNA: TGCGCCAGCAGCTTAGGTACAGGGCCCACTGAAGCTTTCTTT.

This clone has only one observation. Additional DNA sequences in this sample encode the identical CDR3. J is TRBJ1-1 and V is TRBV28, with D perhaps TRBD1 (6 bases). The CDR3 has 13 residues. In germline, CDR1 is MDHEN, CDR2 SYDVKM. With 6 bases removed from V and 0 bases from J, the gap between germline ends came to 8 bases. CDR3 bases: TGTGCCAGCAGAGGGGGAATGAACACTGAAGCTTTCTTT. This sequence encodes CASRGGMNTEAFF.

The CDR3 DNA reads as TGTGCCAGCAGCCAAGGGCGTTCGGGACAGGGCTCCCGTGAGACCCAGTACTTC. Its protein product is CASSQGRSGQGSRETQYF. V and J are TRBV14 and TRBJ2-5; 9 bases align to TRBD1. V shed 1 base and J 5 bases; nucleotides not matched to a gene: 14. Germline V gene data show CDR1 as SGHDN and CDR2 as FVKESK. CDR3 size: 18 residues.

The chain is built from TRBV7-2 and TRBJ2-1, with D unclear. The CDR3 runs 13 residues. Germline CDR1 SGHTA, CDR2 FQGNSA. Deletions cut 5 bases from V and 2 bases from J, with 7 bases between. CDR3 loop: CASSGTTYNEQFF. The CDR3 nucleotides read TGTGCCAGCAGCGGAACTACCTACAATGAGCAGTTCTTC.